This T cell receptor (beta chain) was recovered during a study of control samples from healthy donors and cancer patients. Sequenced by immunoSEQ multiplex PCR; TCRdb stores in-frame clones only, minus some. The data show about 160,000 clones, 96% seen once. Sequencing used blood. This clonotype was obtained from a woman in her thirties in good health.

The CDR3 reads CASSPDRGRTGELFF. The CDR3 bases are TGTGCCAGCAGCCCGGACAGGGGGCGAACCGGGGAGCTGTTTTTT. This chain joins TRBV13 and TRBJ2-2, with 11 bases that match TRBD1. The CDR3 runs 15 residues. Trimming at V came to 5 bases and at J to 5 bases, leaving 4 bases not matched to a gene. Germline assignment: CDR1 PRHDT and CDR2 FYEKMQ (reference sequence). Filled out from reference TRBV13 and TRBJ2-2, the complete variable domain reads AAGVIQSPRHLIKEKRETATLKCYPIPRHDTVYWYQQGPGQDPQFLISFYEKMQSDKGSIPDRFSAQQFSDYHSELNMSSLELGDSALYFCASSPDRGRTGELFFGEGSRLTVL.